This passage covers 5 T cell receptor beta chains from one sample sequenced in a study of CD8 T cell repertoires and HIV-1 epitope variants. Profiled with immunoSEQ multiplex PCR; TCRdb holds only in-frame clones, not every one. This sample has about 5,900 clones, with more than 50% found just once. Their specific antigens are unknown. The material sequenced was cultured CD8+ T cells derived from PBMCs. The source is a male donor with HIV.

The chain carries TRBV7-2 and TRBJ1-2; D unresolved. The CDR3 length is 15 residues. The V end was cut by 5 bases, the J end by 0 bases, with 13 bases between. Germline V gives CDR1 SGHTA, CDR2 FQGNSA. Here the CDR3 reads CASSPTVTANYGYTF. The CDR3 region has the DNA TGTGCCAGCAGCCCGACTGTAACAGCTAACTATGGCTACACCTTC.

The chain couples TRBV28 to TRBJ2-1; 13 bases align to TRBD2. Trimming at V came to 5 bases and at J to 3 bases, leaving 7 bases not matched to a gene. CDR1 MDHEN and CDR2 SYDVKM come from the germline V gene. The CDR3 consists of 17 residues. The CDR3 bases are TGTGCCAGCAGTCCATGGACTAGCGGGAGTCTCTACAATGAGCAGTTCTTC. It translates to CASSPWTSGSLYNEQFF.

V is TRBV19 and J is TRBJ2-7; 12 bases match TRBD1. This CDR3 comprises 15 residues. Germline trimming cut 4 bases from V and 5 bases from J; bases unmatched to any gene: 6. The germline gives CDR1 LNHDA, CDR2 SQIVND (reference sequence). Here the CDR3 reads CASSTRGTGGDEQYF. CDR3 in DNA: TGTGCCAGTAGTACCAGAGGGACAGGGGGCGACGAGCAGTACTTC.

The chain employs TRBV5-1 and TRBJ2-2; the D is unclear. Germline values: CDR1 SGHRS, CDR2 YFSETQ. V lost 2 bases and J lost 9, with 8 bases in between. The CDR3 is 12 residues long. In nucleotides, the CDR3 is TGCGCCAGCAGCTTAGTAGACCGGGAGCTGTTTTTT. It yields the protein CASSLVDRELFF.

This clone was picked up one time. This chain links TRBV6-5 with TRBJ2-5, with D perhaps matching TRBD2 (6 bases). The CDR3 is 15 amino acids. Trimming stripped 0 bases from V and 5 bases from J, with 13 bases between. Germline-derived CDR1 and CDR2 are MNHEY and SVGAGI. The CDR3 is CASSYSTAGGETQYF. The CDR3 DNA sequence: TGTGCCAGCAGTTACTCTACAGCGGGCGGGGAGACCCAGTACTTC.